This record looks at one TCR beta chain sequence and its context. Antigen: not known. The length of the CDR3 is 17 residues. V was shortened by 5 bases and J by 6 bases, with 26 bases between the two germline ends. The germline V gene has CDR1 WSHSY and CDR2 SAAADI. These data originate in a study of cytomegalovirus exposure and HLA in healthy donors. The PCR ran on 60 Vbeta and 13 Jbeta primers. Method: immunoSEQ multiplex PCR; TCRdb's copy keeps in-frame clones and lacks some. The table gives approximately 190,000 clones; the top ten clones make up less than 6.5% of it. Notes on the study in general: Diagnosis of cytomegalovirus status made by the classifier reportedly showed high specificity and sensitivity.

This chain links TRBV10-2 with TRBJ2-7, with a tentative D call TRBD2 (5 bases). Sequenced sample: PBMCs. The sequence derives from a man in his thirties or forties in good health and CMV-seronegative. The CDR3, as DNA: TGCGCCAGCAGTTCCTCCGCGAGTACCCCCTTTCGGGGCGAGCAGTACTTC. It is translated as CASSSSASTPFRGEQYF.